This is a list of T cell receptor beta chains from one sample in a study of beta chain features in type 1 diabetes. Sequencing was performed with immunoSEQ multiplex PCR; in TCRdb, only in-frame clones are kept and a portion is missing. The data contain approximately 130,000 clones, approximately 15% of them singletons. The sequencing sample was made of central memory CD4+ T cells from blood. These TCRs come from a young man with type 1 diabetes. Both conserved end residues are part of each CDR3. The size of a clone is reported for some rows only, either as once, few or many, or as a class for expanded clones.

V	J	size	CDR3
TRBV10-1	TRBJ2-1	.	CASSGPRLAGIDNEQFF
TRBV5-4	TRBJ1-2	.	CASSLEALNYGYTF
TRBV7-2	TRBJ2-1	.	CASSSRMPLSYNEQFF
TRBV19	TRBJ2-5	.	CASTSSATETQYF
TRBV6-5	TRBJ2-2	.	CASSYGLPGELFF
TRBV30	TRBJ1-2	.	CAWAGANFYGYTF
TRBV6-1	TRBJ2-4	once	CASRSDVSKNIQYF
TRBV7-9	TRBJ2-3	.	CASSLGSADTQYF
TRBV29-1	TRBJ2-2	few	CSVDREGAGELFF
TRBV28	TRBJ1-1	few	CASSVINMNTEAFF
TRBV28	TRBJ2-7	few	CASRPGGASSYEQYF
TRBV9	TRBJ2-6	.	CASSLQGALSGANVLTF
TRBV2	TRBJ2-5	few	CASKLVLEGETQYF
TRBV28	TRBJ1-5	many	CASRTTGTGGNQPQHF
TRBV10-3	TRBJ2-3	medium-sized	CAISDSGSEDTQYF
TRBV7-2	TRBJ2-7	few	CASSLVQGPYEQYF
TRBV30	TRBJ1-1	.	CAWGRGTATEAFF
TRBV6-5	TRBJ1-4	few	CASSPWGGKNEKLFF
TRBV7-2	TRBJ2-5	few	CASSFRGGETQYF
TRBV4-2	TRBJ2-7	.	CASSQANSGPLWEQYF
TRBV4-1	TRBJ2-7	few	CASSQDYGYEQYF
TRBV7-2	TRBJ2-3	few	CASSLVRGLDTQYF
TRBV30	TRBJ1-5	.	CAWSVRDDQPQHF
TRBV30	TRBJ1-2	.	CAWSGQLYGYTF
TRBV29-1	TRBJ2-5	many	CSVDQGTSGETQYF
TRBV29-1	TRBJ2-1	.	CSVDAGVSYNEQFF
TRBV14	TRBJ2-7	.	CASSPPGQGVYEQYF
TRBV7-2	TRBJ2-5	.	CASSHSPGQGETQYF
TRBV6-1	TRBJ2-5	.	CAGVPGVKETQYF
TRBV25-1	TRBJ2-5	few	CASSKETGVEEQYF
TRBV29-1	TRBJ1-2	.	CSVLHNNYGYTF
TRBV20-1	TRBJ1-5	few	CSASGNQPQHF
TRBV6-5	TRBJ1-2	.	CASSLRGALGYTF
TRBV27	TRBJ2-7	.	CASRPSLGALPEQYF
TRBV7-9	TRBJ2-3	.	CASSAQRGGLDTQYF